This TCR beta chain stems from a study of T-cell reconstitution after alpha-beta-depleted transplantation in children. Library preparation (for TCRbeta) was performed with unique molecular identifiers. TCRdb fed the PCR reads into MiXCR, producing one record per CDR3 protein. This table holds about 540,000 distinct CDR3 sequences, about a sixth found once. This CDR3 is built from 14 residues. Germline CDR1 reads SNHLY; CDR2 reads FYNNEI. Trimming stripped 2 bases from V and 2 bases from J, with 7 bases between. The V and J genes are TRBV2 and TRBJ1-5; no reliable D call. The TCR comes from a human donor who donated a stem cell graft to a child with acute lymphoblastic leukemia. The source material was PBMCs from the stem cell graft donor, sampled from the stem cell graft. The CDR3 DNA sequence: TGTGCCAGCAGTGAAAGAAGGGGCAATCAGCCCCAGCATTTT. Its protein product is CASSERRGNQPQHF. Together with reference TRBV2 and TRBJ1-5, the CDR3 gives the full variable domain: EPEVTQTPSHQVTQMGQEVILRCVPISNHLYFYWYRQILGQKVEFLVSFYNNEISEKSEIFDDQFSVERPDGSNFTLKIRSTKLEDSAMYFCASSERRGNQPQHFGDGTRLSIL.